These T cell receptor beta chains were read from a single sample in a study of human T cells and chemical hapten exposure. TCRdb re-called the RACE reads with MiXCR, one entry per CDR3 protein. Here the sample spans about 290,000 distinct CDR3 sequences, approximately 7.5% being singletons. This material consisted of whole blood, taken in connection with sensitization to the hapten diphenylcyclopropenone (DPC). These receptors originate from a man between 18 and 29 years old with alopecia areata. Some clones in this sample may be carry-over from other donors' samples. Each CDR3 is given with its conserved first and last residue. A D gene is named only where the DNA matches it firmly. Clone size, where shown, is once, few, many, or a class for clones that have expanded.

j_gene: TRBJ1-1; abundance: few; v_gene: TRBV7-2; d_gene: NA; CDR3aa: CASSLVDIMNTEAFF; CDR3nt: TGTGCCAGCAGCTTAGTCGACATTATGAACACTGAAGCTTTCTTT
j_gene: TRBJ1-4; abundance: few; v_gene: TRBV9; d_gene: TRBD1; CDR3aa: CASSVLDRVVANEKLFF; CDR3nt: TGTGCCAGCAGCGTACTGGACAGGGTAGTCGCTAATGAAAAACTGTTTTTT
j_gene: TRBJ2-1; abundance: few; v_gene: TRBV27; d_gene: TRBD1; CDR3aa: CASGGQGVGEQFF; CDR3nt: TGTGCCAGCGGGGGACAGGGGGTTGGTGAGCAGTTCTTC
j_gene: TRBJ2-2; abundance: few; v_gene: TRBV6-2/TRBV6-3; d_gene: NA; CDR3aa: CASSYNADTGELFF; CDR3nt: TGTGCCAGCAGTTATAACGCGGACACCGGGGAGCTGTTTTTT
j_gene: TRBJ2-3; abundance: NA; v_gene: TRBV11-2; d_gene: NA; CDR3aa: CASSLRAGDTQYF; CDR3nt: TGTGCCAGCAGCTTGAGGGCGGGGGATACGCAGTATTTT
j_gene: TRBJ1-5; abundance: many; v_gene: TRBV9; d_gene: NA; CDR3aa: CASSVGGSNQPQHF; CDR3nt: TGTGCCAGCAGCGTGGGAGGGAGCAATCAGCCCCAGCATTTT
j_gene: TRBJ1-5; abundance: NA; v_gene: TRBV5-1; d_gene: NA; CDR3aa: CASRLDGTTQPQHF; CDR3nt: TGCGCCAGCAGACTTGACGGAACAACTCAGCCCCAGCATTTT
j_gene: TRBJ2-7; abundance: many; v_gene: TRBV27; d_gene: NA; CDR3aa: CASSLEPGSRYEQYF; CDR3nt: TGTGCCAGCAGTCTGGAGCCAGGGAGCAGGTACGAGCAGTACTTC
j_gene: TRBJ2-3; abundance: NA; v_gene: TRBV9; d_gene: TRBD2; CDR3aa: CASSVKGLGEDTQYF; CDR3nt: TGTGCCAGCAGCGTAAAAGGACTAGGAGAGGATACGCAGTATTTT
j_gene: TRBJ1-1; abundance: few; v_gene: TRBV7-8; d_gene: TRBD1; CDR3aa: CASSLEVRDSKAFF; CDR3nt: TGTGCCAGCAGCTTAGAGGTCCGGGACAGCAAAGCTTTCTTT
j_gene: TRBJ1-4; abundance: NA; v_gene: TRBV27; d_gene: NA; CDR3aa: CATNRKRQEKLFF; CDR3nt: TGTGCCACCAATCGGAAGAGACAGGAAAAACTGTTTTTT
j_gene: TRBJ1-1; abundance: few; v_gene: TRBV5-1; d_gene: NA; CDR3aa: CASSLVPGSNTEAFF; CDR3nt: TGCGCCAGCAGCTTGGTTCCGGGATCCAACACTGAAGCTTTCTTT
j_gene: TRBJ1-2; abundance: few; v_gene: TRBV4-3; d_gene: TRBD1; CDR3aa: CASSQEVYGTGAIYGYTF; CDR3nt: TGCGCCAGCAGCCAAGAAGTATACGGGACAGGGGCGATCTATGGCTACACCTTC
j_gene: TRBJ1-6; abundance: NA; v_gene: TRBV18; d_gene: TRBD1; CDR3aa: CASSPRTGSYNSPLHF; CDR3nt: TGTGCCAGCTCACCACGGACAGGATCCTATAATTCACCCCTCCACTTT
j_gene: TRBJ2-6; abundance: few; v_gene: TRBV5-6; d_gene: NA; CDR3aa: CASSLQAHSGANVLTF; CDR3nt: TGTGCCAGCAGCTTGCAGGCACACTCTGGGGCCAACGTCCTGACTTTC
j_gene: TRBJ1-1; abundance: many; v_gene: TRBV28; d_gene: TRBD1; CDR3aa: CASGLGGSGNAEAFF; CDR3nt: TGTGCCAGCGGCTTAGGGGGCTCCGGGAATGCTGAAGCTTTCTTT